This is a list of T cell receptor beta chains from one sample in a study of OX40 agonist ivuxolimab in advanced cancers. Libraries were prepared by immunoSEQ multiplex PCR; TCRdb keeps only in-frame clonotypes and omits some of them. The repertoire consists of some 64,000 clones, with roughly nine tenths occurring once and the leading ten covering around 0.37%. The input for sequencing was CD4+ or CD8+ T cells sorted from blood, taken in a trial of the OX40 agonist ivuxolimab. These receptor sequences come from an adult with an advanced solid tumor such as melanoma, head and neck, liver or kidney cancer. The CDR3 runs from the conserved cysteine through the conserved F or W. Size is stated for part of the rows, as once, few or many counts, or as a class when the clone is expanded.

NA	TRBJ2-1	TRBV7-6	CASSLTGLAGDNEQFF
NA	TRBJ1-4	TRBV4-2	CASSLTQTGGREKLFF
once	TRBJ1-5	TRBV19	CASSIGGTDGPQHF
NA	TRBJ2-2	TRBV4-3	CASSPQVNTGELFF
medium-sized	TRBJ1-2	TRBV27	CASSPITGLEGANYGYTF
NA	NA	TRBV7-2	CASSLPQGAYTYEQYF
NA	TRBJ2-7	TRBV12-5	CASGPRIWALYF
NA	TRBJ1-4	TRBV5-1	CASSFTGGEGEKLFF
once	TRBJ2-2	TRBV28	CASSPTGQGFTGELFF
NA	TRBJ2-1	TRBV5-1	CASSLGDRGNYNEQFF
few	TRBJ2-1	TRBV7-9	CASSYRDEQFF
NA	TRBJ1-5	TRBV4-3	CASSRGLYQPQHF
NA	TRBJ2-7	TRBV1	CTSSQEGASPNPYEQYF
NA	TRBJ1-4	TRBV28	CASRGGEKLFF
NA	TRBJ1-2	TRBV5-1	CASSLGQDYGYTF
NA	TRBJ1-1	TRBV10-3	CAISESTPRMNTEAFF
NA	TRBJ1-1	TRBV18	CASSPGANTEAFF
NA	TRBJ1-5	TRBV10-3	CATKDSHSNQPQHF
NA	TRBJ2-2	TRBV5-6	CASSIRQGTNTGELFF
NA	TRBJ2-1	TRBV6-1	CASSEVWTGTGAYNEQFF
NA	TRBJ2-7	TRBV5-6	CASSSSGTGAYEQYF
once	TRBJ1-2	TRBV5-5	CASSLFSDSYPYGYTF
NA	TRBJ2-1	TRBV7-3	CASSDSPRNEQFF
NA	TRBJ2-3	TRBV15	CATSRDRGRGGARSDTQYF
NA	TRBJ2-7	TRBV27	CASSTSAGGKGEQYF
NA	TRBJ2-2	TRBV6-5	CASGEGLVAGELFF
NA	TRBJ1-5	TRBV9	CASSVGGTGGRCNQPQHF
NA	TRBJ1-1	TRBV6-5	CASTSRGRDTEAFF
NA	TRBJ2-5	TRBV4-2	CASSQGTSGSQETQYF
NA	TRBJ1-5	TRBV19	CASTPRRGNQPQHF
NA	TRBJ1-1	TRBV15	CATSSSTRRGTEAFF
NA	TRBJ1-5	TRBV2	CASRTGQGGQPQHF
NA	TRBJ2-3	TRBV10-3	CAFRQSLASTDTQYF
NA	TRBJ2-1	TRBV19	CASTPLGGYNEQFF
NA	TRBJ2-3	TRBV7-2	CASSSRWSIRDTQYF
NA	TRBJ2-5	TRBV5-4	CASSFPTSGYQETQYF
NA	TRBJ1-1	TRBV5-6	CASTPPGVGAEAFF
NA	TRBJ2-7	TRBV5-5	CASSPLAGHEYF
NA	TRBJ1-1	TRBV5-1	CASRLANTEAFF
NA	TRBJ2-2	TRBV6-6	CASSVEDFSNTGELFF
NA	TRBJ1-6	TRBV5-6	CASSLGGPRRNSPLHF
NA	TRBJ2-1	TRBV4-3	CASSHPLDQGAHNEQFF
NA	TRBJ1-2	TRBV19	CASSGARWSANYGYTF
NA	TRBJ1-2	TRBV6-6	CASSPDSGAPYGYTF
NA	TRBJ1-1	TRBV19	CASSPLNRGLNTEAFF
few	TRBJ2-3	TRBV18	CASSPRGQGAGTDTQYF
once	TRBJ1-3	TRBV27	CASSLVGGPSGNTIYF
NA	TRBJ1-2	TRBV18	CASSLRETDGYTF
NA	TRBJ1-5	TRBV9	CASSAGGSNQPQHF
NA	TRBJ2-4	TRBV5-8	CASSLERGSNIQYF
NA	TRBJ1-6	TRBV4-1	CASSQDAALHF
NA	TRBJ2-5	TRBV5-4	CASSSGTSQETQYF
few	TRBJ2-7	TRBV7-9	CASSLPGSYEQYF
few	TRBJ1-5	TRBV7-2	CASSLATHRGSQPQHF